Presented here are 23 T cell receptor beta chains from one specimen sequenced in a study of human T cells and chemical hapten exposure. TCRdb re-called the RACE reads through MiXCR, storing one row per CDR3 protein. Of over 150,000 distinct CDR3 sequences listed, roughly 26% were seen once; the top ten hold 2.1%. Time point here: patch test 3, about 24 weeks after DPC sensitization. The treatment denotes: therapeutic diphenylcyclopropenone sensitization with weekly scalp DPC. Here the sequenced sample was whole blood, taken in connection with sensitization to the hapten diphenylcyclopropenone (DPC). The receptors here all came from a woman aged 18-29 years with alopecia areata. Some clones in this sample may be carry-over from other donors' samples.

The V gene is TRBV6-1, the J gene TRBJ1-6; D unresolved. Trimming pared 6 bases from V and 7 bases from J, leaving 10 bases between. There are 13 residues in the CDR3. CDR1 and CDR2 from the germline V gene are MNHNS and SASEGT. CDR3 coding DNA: TGTGCCAGCAGAGAGAGGATGAATTCACCCCTCCACTTT. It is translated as CASRERMNSPLHF.

CDR3 protein: CASSLHLRGDRTDTQYF. The CDR3 coding sequence is TGCGCCAGCAGCCTCCACCTGAGGGGGGACCGCACAGATACGCAGTATTTT. V gene TRBV5-1 combines with J gene TRBJ2-3; D possibly uses TRBD1 or TRBD2 (6 bases each). Per the germline V gene, CDR1 is SGHRS and CDR2 is YFSETQ. Trimming shortened V by 4 bases and J by 1 base, and 19 bases separated the two germline ends. The CDR3 is 17 amino acids.

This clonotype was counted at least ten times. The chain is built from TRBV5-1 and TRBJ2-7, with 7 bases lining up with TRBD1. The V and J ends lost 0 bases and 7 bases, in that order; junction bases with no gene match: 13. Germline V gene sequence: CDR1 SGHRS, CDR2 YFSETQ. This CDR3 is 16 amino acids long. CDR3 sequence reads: CASSLGQGTRAQEQYF. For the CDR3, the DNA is TGCGCCAGCAGCTTGGGACAGGGTACGAGGGCGCAGGAGCAGTACTTC.

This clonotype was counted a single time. In DNA, the CDR3 is TGTGCCAGCAGCTCCCAGGAATTGTACGAGCAGTACTTC. It encodes CASSSQELYEQYF. The gene calls are TRBV7-8 and TRBJ2-7; D is unclear. The germline V gene encodes CDR1 SGHVS and CDR2 FQNEAQ. The CDR3 runs 13 residues. V gave up 4 bases and J gave up 4 bases, with 11 bases separating them. Drawing the rest from reference TRBV7-8 and TRBJ2-7, the complete variable domain is GAGVSQSPRYKVAKRGQDVALRCDPISGHVSLFWYQQALGQGPEFLTYFQNEAQLDKSGLPSDRFFAERPEGSVSTLKIQRTQQEDSAVYLCASSSQELYEQYFGPGTRLTVT.

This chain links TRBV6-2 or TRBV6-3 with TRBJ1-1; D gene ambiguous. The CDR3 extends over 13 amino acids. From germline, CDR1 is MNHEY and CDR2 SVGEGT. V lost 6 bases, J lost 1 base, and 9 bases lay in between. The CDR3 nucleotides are TGTGCCAGCAGCTCGGTCTCGAACACTGAAGCTTTCTTT. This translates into CASSSVSNTEAFF.

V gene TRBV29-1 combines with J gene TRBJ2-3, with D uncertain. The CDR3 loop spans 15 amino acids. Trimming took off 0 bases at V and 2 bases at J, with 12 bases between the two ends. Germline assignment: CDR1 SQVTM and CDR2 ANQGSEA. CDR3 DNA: TGCAGCGTTGAAGATCAGGTCCGTTTCACAGATACGCAGTATTTT. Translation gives CSVEDQVRFTDTQYF.

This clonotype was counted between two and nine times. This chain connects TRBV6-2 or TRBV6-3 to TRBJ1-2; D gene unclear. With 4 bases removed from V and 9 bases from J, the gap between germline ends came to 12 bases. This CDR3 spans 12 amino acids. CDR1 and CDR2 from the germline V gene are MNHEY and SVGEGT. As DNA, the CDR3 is TGTGCCAGCAGTTTTCGGGGTTCCAGCTACACCTTC. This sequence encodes CASSFRGSSYTF.

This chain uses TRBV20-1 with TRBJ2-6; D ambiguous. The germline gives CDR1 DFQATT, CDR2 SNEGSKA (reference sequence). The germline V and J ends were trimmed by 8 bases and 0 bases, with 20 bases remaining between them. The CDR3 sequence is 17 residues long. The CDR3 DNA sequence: TGCAGTTCCCCCCGCACAGCTGAACCCTCTGGGGCCAACGTCCTGACTTTC. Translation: CSSPRTAEPSGANVLTF.

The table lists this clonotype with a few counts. The CDR3 coding sequence is TGTGCCAGCAGCTTAGGGAGGGAAGCAGATACGCAGTATTTT. Its protein is CASSLGREADTQYF. The rearrangement uses TRBV7-9 and TRBJ2-3, with D possibly matching TRBD2 (6 bases). This CDR3 spans 14 amino acids. The germline CDR1 and CDR2 sequences are SEHNR and FQNEAQ (reference sequence). Deletions cut 1 base from V and 4 bases from J, with 9 bases between.

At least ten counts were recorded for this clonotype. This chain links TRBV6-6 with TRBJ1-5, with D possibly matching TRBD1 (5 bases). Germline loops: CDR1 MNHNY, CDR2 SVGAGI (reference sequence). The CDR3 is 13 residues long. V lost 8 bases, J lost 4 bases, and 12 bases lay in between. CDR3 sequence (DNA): TGTGCCAGCTCTTGGACAAATAATCAGCCCCAGCATTTT. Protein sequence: CASSWTNNQPQHF.

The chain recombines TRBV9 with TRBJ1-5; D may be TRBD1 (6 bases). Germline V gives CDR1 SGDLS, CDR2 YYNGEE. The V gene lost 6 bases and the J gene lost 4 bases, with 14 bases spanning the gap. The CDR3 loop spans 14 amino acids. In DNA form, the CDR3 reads TGTGCCAGCAACGAGGGACAAGAAAATCAGCCCCAGCATTTT. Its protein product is CASNEGQENQPQHF.

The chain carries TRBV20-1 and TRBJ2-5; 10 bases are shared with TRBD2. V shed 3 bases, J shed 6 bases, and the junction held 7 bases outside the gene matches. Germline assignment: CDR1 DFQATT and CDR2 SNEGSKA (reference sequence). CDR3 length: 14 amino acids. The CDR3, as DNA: TGCAGTGCTAGTGCGGCTAGCGGGAGAAAGACCCAGTACTTC. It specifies CSASAASGRKTQYF.

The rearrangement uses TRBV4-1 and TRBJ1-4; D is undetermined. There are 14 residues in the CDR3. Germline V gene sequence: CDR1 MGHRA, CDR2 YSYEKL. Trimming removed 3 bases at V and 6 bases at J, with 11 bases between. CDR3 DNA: TGCGCCAGCAGCCACCAATGGCAGGATGAAAAACTGTTTTTT. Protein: CASSHQWQDEKLFF.

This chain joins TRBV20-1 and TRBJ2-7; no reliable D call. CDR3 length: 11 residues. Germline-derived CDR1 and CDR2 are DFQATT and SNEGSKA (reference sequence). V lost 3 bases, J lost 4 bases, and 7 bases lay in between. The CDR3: CSASHGYEQYF. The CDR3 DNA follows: TGCAGTGCTAGCCACGGGTACGAGCAGTACTTC.

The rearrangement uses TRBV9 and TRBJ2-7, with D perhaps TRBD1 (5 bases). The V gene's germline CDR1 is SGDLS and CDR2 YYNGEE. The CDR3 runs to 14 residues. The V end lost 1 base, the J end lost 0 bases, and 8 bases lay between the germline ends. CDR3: CASSVLDTSYEQYF. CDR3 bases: TGTGCCAGCAGCGTATTGGACACCTCCTACGAGCAGTACTTC.

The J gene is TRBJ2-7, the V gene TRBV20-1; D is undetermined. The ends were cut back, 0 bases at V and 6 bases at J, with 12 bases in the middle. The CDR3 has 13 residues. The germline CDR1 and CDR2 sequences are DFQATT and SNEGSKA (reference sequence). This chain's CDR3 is CSARDMKIGEQYF. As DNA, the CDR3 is TGCAGTGCTAGAGATATGAAAATCGGCGAGCAGTACTTC.

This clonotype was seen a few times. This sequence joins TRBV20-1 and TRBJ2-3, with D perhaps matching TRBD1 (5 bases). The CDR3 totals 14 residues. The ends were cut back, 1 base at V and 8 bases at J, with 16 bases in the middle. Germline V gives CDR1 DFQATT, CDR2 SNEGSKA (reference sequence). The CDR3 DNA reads TGCAGTGCTAGAGTCGACAGTAGATTGGGTACGCAGTATTTT. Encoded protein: CSARVDSRLGTQYF.

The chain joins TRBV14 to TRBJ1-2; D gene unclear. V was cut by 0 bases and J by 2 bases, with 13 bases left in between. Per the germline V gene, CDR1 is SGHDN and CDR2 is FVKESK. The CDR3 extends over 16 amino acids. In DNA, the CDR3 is TGTGCCAGCAGCCAAGAAGCCCTCCGGCCGAACTATGGCTACACCTTC. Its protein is CASSQEALRPNYGYTF. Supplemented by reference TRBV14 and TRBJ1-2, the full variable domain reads EAGVTQFPSHSVIEKGQTVTLRCDPISGHDNLYWYRRVMGKEIKFLLHFVKESKQDESGMPNNRFLAERTGGTYSTLKVQPAELEDSGVYFCASSQEALRPNYGYTFGSGTRLTVV.

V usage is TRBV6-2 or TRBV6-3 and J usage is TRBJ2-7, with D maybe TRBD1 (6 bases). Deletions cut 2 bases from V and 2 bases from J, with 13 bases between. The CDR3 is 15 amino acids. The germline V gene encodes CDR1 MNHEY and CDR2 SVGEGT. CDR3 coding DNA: TGTGCCAGCAGTTACGGGGGCTTGCCCACCTACGAGCAGTACTTC. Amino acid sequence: CASSYGGLPTYEQYF.

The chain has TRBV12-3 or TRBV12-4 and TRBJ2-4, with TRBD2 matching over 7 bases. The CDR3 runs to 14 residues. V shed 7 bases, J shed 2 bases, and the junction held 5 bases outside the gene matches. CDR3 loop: CASTLGGSKNIQYF. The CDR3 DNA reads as TGTGCCAGCACACTGGGGGGGTCCAAAAACATTCAGTACTTC.

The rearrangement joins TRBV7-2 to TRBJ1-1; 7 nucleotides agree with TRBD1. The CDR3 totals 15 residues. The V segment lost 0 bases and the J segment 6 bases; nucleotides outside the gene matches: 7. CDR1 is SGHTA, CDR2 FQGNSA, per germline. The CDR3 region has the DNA TGTGCCAGCAGCTTAGCAAACACCGGGACAGCTGAAGCTTTCTTT. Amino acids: CASSLANTGTAEAFF.

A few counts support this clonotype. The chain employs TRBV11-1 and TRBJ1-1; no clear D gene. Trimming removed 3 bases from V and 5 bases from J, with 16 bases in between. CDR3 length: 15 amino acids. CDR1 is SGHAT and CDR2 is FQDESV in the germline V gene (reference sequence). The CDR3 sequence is CASSFGSPRRTEAFF. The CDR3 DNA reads TGTGCCAGCAGCTTCGGAAGTCCGAGGAGGACTGAAGCTTTCTTT.

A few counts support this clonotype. In DNA form, the CDR3 reads TGCGCCAGCAGCTCCTACAGGGGGGGGACTGAAGCTTTCTTT. Residues: CASSSYRGGTEAFF. The chain uses TRBV5-1 and TRBJ1-1; 8 nucleotides match TRBD1. The CDR3 has 14 amino acids. V was clipped by 3 bases and J by 5 bases; unmatched bases: 6. Per the germline V gene, CDR1 is SGHRS and CDR2 is YFSETQ.